The 10 T cell receptor beta chains reported below all come from one sample, sequenced in a study of blood T cells in healthy people across ages. The authors ran a second PCR of roughly 6 to 12 cycles using a sample-barcoded 5' primer and a J-beta primer mix. In TCRdb, the 5' RACE reads were re-called with MiXCR into one record per CDR3 protein. This sample yields approximately 760,000 distinct CDR3 sequences, of which 20% to 30% are seen a single time; roughly 9% belongs to the top ten. These data also formed part of another study, on T cells of mothers and their children.

The sample taken for sequencing was blood. The source is a boy aged 5-17 years in good health.

The genes are TRBV5-1 and TRBJ2-7, with 7 nucleotides matching TRBD1. This CDR3 is 12 amino acids long. The trim removed 4 bases at V and 6 bases at J, leaving 4 bases unmatched. Germline values: CDR1 SGHRS, CDR2 YFSETQ. CDR3 protein: CASSRDSLEQYF. CDR3 sequence (DNA): TGCGCCAGCAGCAGGGACAGCCTCGAGCAGTACTTC. The whole variable domain, filled in from reference TRBV5-1 and TRBJ2-7, reads KAGVTQTPRYLIKTRGQQVTLSCSPISGHRSVSWYQQTPGQGLQFLFEYFSETQRNKGNFPGRFSGRQFSNSRSEMNVSTLELGDSALYLCASSRDSLEQYFGPGTRLTVT.

This clonotype appeared a few times. The V gene is TRBV5-1, the J gene TRBJ1-1, with TRBD1 as a possible D gene (5 bases). The ends were cut back, 4 bases at V and 3 bases at J, with 10 bases in the middle. There are 13 residues in the CDR3. CDR1 and CDR2 from the germline V gene are SGHRS and YFSETQ. Here the CDR3 DNA reads TGCGCCAGCAGCGGGGGAGGGTACACTGAAGCTTTCTTT. It translates to CASSGGGYTEAFF.

The chain joins TRBV20-1 to TRBJ2-3; D is possibly TRBD2 (6 bases). CDR1 and CDR2 from the germline V gene are DFQATT and SNEGSKA (reference sequence). V was shortened by 7 bases and J by 5 bases, with 19 bases between the two germline ends. The CDR3 is 14 residues long. The CDR3 protein is CSVAGRLSLDTQYF. The CDR3 bases are TGCAGTGTTGCGGGACGTTTGAGTCTAGATACGCAGTATTTT.

Only a few counts were recorded for this clonotype. Its ends do not fully match the called genes, so a read error is possible. The chain couples TRBV29-1 to TRBJ1-4; TRBD1 aligns across 8 bases. The CDR3 is made up of 13 amino acids. CDR1 and CDR2 (germline): SQVTM, ANQGSEA. The CDR3 nucleotides are TGCAGCGCTACACGGACAGGGAATGAAAAACTGGTTTTT. Its translation is CSATRTGNEKLVF.

This clonotype appeared a few times. V usage is TRBV20-1 and J usage is TRBJ2-5, with D perhaps TRBD2 (5 bases). The tail of the sequence fits TRBJ2-1 better, so the J call may be wrong. Germline lookup yields CDR1 DFQATT and CDR2 SNEGSKA (reference sequence). The CDR3 extends over 14 amino acids. The CDR3 is CSARDWLARHEQFF. DNA of the CDR3: TGCAGTGCTAGAGATTGGCTAGCTAGGCATGAGCAGTTCTTC.

The V and J genes are TRBV12-3 or TRBV12-4 and TRBJ1-4; D is uncertain. The V end was cut by 3 bases, the J end by 6 bases, with 11 bases between. The CDR3 covers 14 residues. CDR3 sequence: CASSLRAEHEKLFF. CDR3 nucleotides: TGTGCCAGCAGTTTGAGGGCGGAACATGAAAAACTGTTTTTT.

There are a few counts of this clonotype. J is TRBJ2-4 and V is TRBV27, with 14 bases matching TRBD2. With V trimmed by 2 bases and J by 1 base, 13 bases remained unmatched. Per germline, CDR1 MNHEY and CDR2 SMNVEV (reference sequence). The CDR3 totals 21 residues. As DNA, the CDR3 is TGTGCCAGCAGTTTACCAGGGGGACTAGCGGGAGATGAATGGGCCAAAAACATTCAGTACTTC. Amino acid sequence: CASSLPGGLAGDEWAKNIQYF.

The V and J genes are TRBV7-2 and TRBJ2-7, with 10 bases matching TRBD2. Germline lookup yields CDR1 SGHTA and CDR2 FQGNSA. This CDR3 is 15 amino acids long. V lost 3 bases and J lost 1; bases outside the gene matches: 3. CDR3 DNA sequence: TGTGCCAGCAGCTTTCTAGCGGGAGAGTCCTACGAGCAGTACTTC. Residues: CASSFLAGESYEQYF.

The chain uses TRBV9 and TRBJ2-7, with D perhaps matching TRBD1 or TRBD2 (5 bases each). V lost 0 bases, J lost 6 bases, and 19 bases lay in between. The CDR3 covers 16 residues. From germline, CDR1 is SGDLS and CDR2 YYNGEE. The CDR3 DNA follows: TGTGCCAGCAGCGTAGCCGGCAGGGAGAGTTTGGGCGAGCAGTACTTC. Translated, it gives CASSVAGRESLGEQYF.

This clonotype was seen a few times. The chain uses TRBV4-3 and TRBJ1-6, with D uncertain. Deletions cut 1 base from V and 0 bases from J, with 4 bases between. The CDR3 is 15 amino acids. Germline CDR1 is LGHNA and CDR2 is YSLEER. The CDR3, as DNA: TGCGCCAGCAGCCAAGTCAACTCCTATAATTCACCCCTCCACTTT. It specifies CASSQVNSYNSPLHF.